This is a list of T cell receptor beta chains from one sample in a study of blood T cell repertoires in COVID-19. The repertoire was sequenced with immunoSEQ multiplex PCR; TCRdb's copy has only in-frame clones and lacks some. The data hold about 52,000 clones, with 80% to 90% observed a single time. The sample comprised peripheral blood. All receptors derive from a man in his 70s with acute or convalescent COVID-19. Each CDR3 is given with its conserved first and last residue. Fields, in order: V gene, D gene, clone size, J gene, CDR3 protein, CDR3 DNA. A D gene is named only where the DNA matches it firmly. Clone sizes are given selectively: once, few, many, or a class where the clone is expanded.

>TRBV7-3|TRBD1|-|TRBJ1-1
CASSSGQAHTEAFF
TGTGCCAGCAGCTCTGGACAGGCCCACACTGAAGCTTTCTTT
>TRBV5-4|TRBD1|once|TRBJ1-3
CASSPDRNGNTIYF
TGTGCCAGCAGCCCGGACAGGAACGGAAACACCATATATTTT
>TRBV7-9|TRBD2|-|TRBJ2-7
CASSLTGTSGSEQYF
TGTGCCAGCAGCTTAACCGGGACTAGCGGGAGCGAGCAGTACTTC
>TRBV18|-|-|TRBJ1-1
CASSPRQVRNTEAFF
TGTGCCAGCTCACCCAGACAGGTGAGAAACACTGAAGCTTTCTTT
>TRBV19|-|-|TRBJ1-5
CASTDRSLGVSNQPQHF
TGTGCCAGTACCGACCGCTCTCTGGGAGTGAGCAATCAGCCCCAGCATTTT
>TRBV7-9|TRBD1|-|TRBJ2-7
CASSARQGAYEQYF
TGTGCCAGCAGCGCCCGACAGGGGGCTTACGAGCAGTACTTC
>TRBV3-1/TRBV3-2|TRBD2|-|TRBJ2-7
CASSQAKPGLAGVPPYEQYF
TGTGCCAGCAGCCAGGCAAAGCCGGGACTAGCGGGAGTCCCTCCCTACGAGCAGTACTTC
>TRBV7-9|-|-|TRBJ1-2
CASSPLEGHGYTF
TGTGCCAGCAGCCCCCTGGAGGGTCATGGCTACACCTTC
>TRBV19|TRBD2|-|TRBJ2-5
CASSMAAAGGPETQYF
TGTGCCAGTAGTATGGCGGCAGCGGGGGGGCCGGAGACCCAGTACTTC
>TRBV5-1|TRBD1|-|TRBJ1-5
CASSPGGQGHQPQHF
TGCGCCAGCAGCCCGGGGGGACAGGGGCATCAGCCCCAGCATTTT
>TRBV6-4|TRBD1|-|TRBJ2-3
CASSGTGLGDTQYF
TGTGCCAGCAGCGGGACAGGGTTGGGAGATACGCAGTATTTT
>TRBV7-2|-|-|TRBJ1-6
CASSLDPQYNSPLHF
TGTGCCAGCAGCTTAGACCCACAGTATAATTCACCCCTCCACTTT
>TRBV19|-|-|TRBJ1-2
CASSIGGGGYTF
TGTGCCAGTAGTATAGGAGGCGGAGGCTACACCTTC
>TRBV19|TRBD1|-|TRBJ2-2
CASSEGTANTGELFF
TGTGCCAGTAGTGAGGGGACAGCTAACACCGGGGAGCTGTTTTTT
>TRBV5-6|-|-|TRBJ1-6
CASSLLAAGDSPLHF
TGTGCCAGCAGCTTGTTGGCGGCAGGGGATTCACCCCTCCACTTT
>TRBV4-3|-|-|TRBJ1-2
CASSQKIRDLNGYTF
TGCGCCAGCAGCCAGAAGATCAGGGATTTGAATGGCTACACCTTC